The subject of this entry is one T cell receptor beta chain. These data are taken from a study of blood T cell repertoires in COVID-19. The CDR3 is made up of 13 amino acids. The V segment lost 6 bases and the J segment 9 bases; nucleotides outside the gene matches: 11. CDR1 is MDHEN, CDR2 SYDVKM, per germline. The data were produced by immunoSEQ multiplex PCR, yet TCRdb's version contains in-frame clones alone and is incomplete. The repertoire includes roughly 400,000 clones, roughly 87% of them detected once, and 0.6% sits in the top ten. This TCR came from a man younger than 35 who had recovered from COVID-19. The sequencing sample was made of PBMCs or T cells enriched from blood (not recorded which). The chain employs TRBV28 and TRBJ2-7; 7 nucleotides line up with TRBD1. In DNA form, the CDR3 reads TGTGCCAGCAGCGCCCAAACAGGGACAGTGCAGTACTTC. Translation: CASSAQTGTVQYF.